These T cell receptor beta chains were read from a single sample in a study of Ad26.COV2.S vaccination and SARS-CoV-2 variants. The method was immunoSEQ multiplex PCR; TCRdb's version includes in-frame clones alone and lacks a portion of them. The repertoire holds 510,000 or so clones, about 83% seen once, with around 13% in the top ten. Source: peripheral blood, taken in a trial of Ad26.COV2.S vaccine versus placebo. The receptors shown here come from a person aged 18-65 years who received the Ad26.COV2.S COVID-19 vaccine or a placebo. Both conserved end residues are part of each CDR3. The order of the fields is V gene, J gene, clone size, D gene, CDR3 DNA, CDR3 protein. A D gene is named only where the DNA matches it firmly. Clone size is given for some rows only: seen once, a few or many times, or a class if the clone is expanded.

TRBV6-4	TRBJ2-5	.	TRBD1	TGTGCCAGCAGTGAGAACAGGGGTGGGACCCAGTACTTC	CASSENRGGTQYF
TRBV28	TRBJ1-6	few	TRBD1	TGTGCCAGCAGTTACCCCGACGACAGGGTCTGGTCACCCCTCCACTTT	CASSYPDDRVWSPLHF
TRBV6-5	TRBJ1-1	few	TRBD1	TGTGCCAGCAGAAGGACAGGTATCGAAGCTTTCTTT	CASRRTGIEAFF
TRBV6-6	TRBJ1-5	.	.	TGTGCCAGCACCGACCCAGGTCAGCCCCAGCATTTT	CASTDPGQPQHF
TRBV28	TRBJ1-2	.	.	TGTGCCAGCACGAACAGGGCCTATGGCTACACCTTC	CASTNRAYGYTF
TRBV28	TRBJ2-3	.	TRBD2	TGTGCCAGCAGTTTAGACCTTAGCGGGCTCACAGATACGCAGTATTTT	CASSLDLSGLTDTQYF
TRBV7-2	TRBJ1-5	.	TRBD1	TGTGCCAGCAGCTTAGGAGGGGGCTCACAACAGCCCCAGCATTTT	CASSLGGGSQQPQHF
TRBV6-4	TRBJ2-3	many	.	TGTGCCAGCAGTGACGGGGGAGCCACAGATACGCAGTATTTT	CASSDGGATDTQYF
TRBV5-4	TRBJ2-7	.	TRBD1	TGTGCCAGCAGCCCGACAGGGGGCCTCTACGAGCAGTACTTC	CASSPTGGLYEQYF
TRBV4-2	TRBJ1-5	.	TRBD1	TGTGCCAGCAGCCAAGAAGGGACAGGGGATCAGCCCCAGCATTTT	CASSQEGTGDQPQHF
TRBV11-3	TRBJ2-1	.	.	TGTGCCAGCAGCTTAAATCCAGGCTACAATGAGCAGTTCTTC	CASSLNPGYNEQFF
TRBV28	TRBJ2-7	.	.	TGTGCCACCAAACCCGGGACCCCATCAGACGAGCAGTACTTC	CATKPGTPSDEQYF
TRBV30	TRBJ1-4	.	.	TGTGCCTGGAGTGGGACAGCAACTAATGAAAAACTGTTTTTT	CAWSGTATNEKLFF
TRBV18	TRBJ1-1	.	.	TGTGCCAGCTCACCCTACCAAGTTACTGAAGCTTTCTTT	CASSPYQVTEAFF
TRBV28	TRBJ1-3	.	.	TGTGCCAGCAGTCCCCCCGGGAGGGGTGATGGGGACACCATATATTTT	CASSPPGRGDGDTIYF
TRBV15	TRBJ1-5	.	.	TGTGCCACCAGCAGAGGGGGCAGTAATAGCAATCAGCCCCAGCATTTT	CATSRGGSNSNQPQHF
TRBV28	TRBJ1-6	.	.	TGTGCCAGCAGTTTAGTTCGACAGGTGGCACTCCACTTT	CASSLVRQVALHF
TRBV28	TRBJ2-7	once	.	TGTGCCAGTAACGTAGGGGTTTCCTACGAGCAGTACTTC	CASNVGVSYEQYF
TRBV6-5	TRBJ2-3	.	.	TGTGCCAGCAGTTCCGCCGAAGATACGCAGTATTTT	CASSSAEDTQYF
TRBV6-6	TRBJ2-7	.	.	TGTGCCAGCAGTTACGTCGACAGTCCCCCTCAGTACTTC	CASSYVDSPPQYF
TRBV11-2	TRBJ1-5	.	.	TGTGCCAGCAGCTTACTGAACGGGCCTAATCAGCCCCAGCATTTT	CASSLLNGPNQPQHF
TRBV5-6	TRBJ2-7	.	TRBD1	TGTGCCAGCAGCAGTCCCGGGACAGGGACATCCTACGAGCAGTACTTC	CASSSPGTGTSYEQYF
TRBV4-1	TRBJ2-1	.	TRBD2	TGCGCCAGCAGCCAAGCTAATAGCGGGAGAAATGAGCAGTTCTTC	CASSQANSGRNEQFF
TRBV7-2	TRBJ2-1	once	.	TGTGCCAGCAGCTTAGGGCAGGGACTCTACAATGAGCAGTTCTTC	CASSLGQGLYNEQFF